This T cell receptor beta chain appears in the sequencing data of a study of T cells expressing NK-cell markers. Study-wide background: Sorted CD3+CD56+NKG2C+, CD3+CD56+NKG2C- and CD3+CD56-NKG2C+ T-cell subsets were beta-chain profiled. Among eight sequenced donors, seven carried HCMV seropositivity while one was seronegative.

The CDR3 sequence is 15 residues long. Reprocessing the 5' RACE reads, TCRdb reports a single entry for every CDR3 protein and omits DNA. This table lists about 300,000 distinct CDR3 sequences. V usage is TRBV12-3 or TRBV12-4 and J usage is TRBJ2-2; TCRdb's assignment of TRBD2 cannot be checked, as there is no DNA. This TCR derives from a woman aged 18-70 years in good health. What was sequenced was blood T cells: a sorted CD56 or NKG2C T cell subset, CD4+ or CD8+ T cells, or bulk PBMC T cells (not recorded which). CDR3 protein: CASRTSGVYVGELFF.